These 16 T cell receptor beta chains share one sample of origin, sequenced in a study of T cell responses to AZD1222 COVID-19 vaccine. Repertoires were generated with immunoSEQ multiplex PCR, while TCRdb's copy carries only in-frame clones and drops some. The table lists 150,000 to 200,000 clones, roughly 93% of them singletons. This specimen was peripheral blood, taken on day 0 of AZD1222 vaccination. The receptors originated from an adult in good health.

The chain carries TRBV14 and TRBJ2-5; tentative D call: TRBD1 (5 bases). V was trimmed by 0 bases and J by 4 bases, leaving 12 bases between them. CDR3 size: 15 residues. CDR1 and CDR2 (germline): SGHDN, FVKESK. DNA of the CDR3: TGTGCCAGCAGCCAAGAACAGACAGACCCAGAGACCCAGTACTTC. Translating gives CASSQEQTDPETQYF.

The chain uses TRBV19 and TRBJ1-5; D is perhaps TRBD1 (6 bases). This CDR3 is 18 amino acids long. V shed 3 bases and J shed 0 bases, with 18 bases lying between them. CDR1 is LNHDA, CDR2 SQIVND, per germline (reference sequence). Here the CDR3 reads CASSIWGAVSYSNQPQHF. The CDR3 DNA reads as TGTGCCAGTAGTATTTGGGGGGCAGTAAGCTATAGCAATCAGCCCCAGCATTTT.

V gene TRBV9 combines with J gene TRBJ2-5; no reliable D call. The CDR3 has 13 amino acids. In germline, CDR1 is SGDLS, CDR2 YYNGEE. Trimming left V 0 bases short and J 5 bases short, with 8 bases between. The CDR3 DNA is TGTGCCAGCAGCGTAGGCATCCTCGAGACCCAGTACTTC. It yields the protein CASSVGILETQYF. Full variable domain (outside the CDR3, taken from reference TRBV9 and TRBJ2-5): DSGVTQTPKHLITATGQRVTLRCSPRSGDLSVYWYQQSLDQGLQFLIQYYNGEERAKGNILERFSAQQFPDLHSELNLSSLELGDSALYFCASSVGILETQYFGPGTRLLVL.

The J gene is TRBJ2-1, the V gene TRBV28; 10 nucleotides agree with TRBD2. CDR3 length equals 17 residues. Germline V gene lookup returns CDR1 MDHEN and CDR2 SYDVKM. The ends lost 5 bases at V and 7 bases at J; junction bases unmatched: 14. This CDR3 reads CASSERRSGRARNEQFF. The CDR3 coding sequence is TGTGCCAGCAGTGAACGCCGCAGCGGGAGGGCGCGGAATGAGCAGTTCTTC.

This clone has just one count. This sequence joins TRBV27 and TRBJ1-2, with a possible D match to TRBD1 (6 bases). The germline V gene encodes CDR1 MNHEY and CDR2 SMNVEV (reference sequence). This CDR3 spans 13 amino acids. With 3 bases removed from V and 1 base from J, the gap between germline ends came to 6 bases. CDR3 loop: CASSLGHNYGYTF. CDR3 DNA: TGTGCCAGCAGTTTGGGACATAACTATGGCTACACCTTC.

The V call is TRBV7-2, the J call TRBJ2-1, with D perhaps matching TRBD1 (6 bases). CDR1 is SGHTA, CDR2 FQGNSA, per germline. Trimming stripped 7 bases from V and 4 bases from J, with 20 bases between. The CDR3 is made up of 16 amino acids. The CDR3 nucleotides read TGTGCCAGCACCCCCAGGGGTCCCCTCATGTACAATGAGCAGTTCTTC. Translating gives CASTPRGPLMYNEQFF.

The chain recombines TRBV2 with TRBJ1-1, with 9 bases identical to TRBD1. This CDR3 region has 15 residues. V lost 4 bases and J lost 4; bases outside the gene matches: 7. Per germline, CDR1 SNHLY and CDR2 FYNNEI. The CDR3 loop is CASSGTGDPGTEAFF. The CDR3 DNA reads TGTGCCAGCAGTGGGACAGGGGACCCCGGCACTGAAGCTTTCTTT. Full variable domain (remainder filled in from reference TRBV2 and TRBJ1-1): EPEVTQTPSHQVTQMGQEVILRCVPISNHLYFYWYRQILGQKVEFLVSFYNNEISEKSEIFDDQFSVERPDGSNFTLKIRSTKLEDSAMYFCASSGTGDPGTEAFFGQGTRLTVV.

V and J are TRBV5-1 and TRBJ1-4; no reliable D call. Germline V lookup: CDR1 SGHRS, CDR2 YFSETQ. The V end lost 2 bases, the J end lost 0 bases, and 11 bases lay between the germline ends. This CDR3 is 16 amino acids long. The CDR3 is CASSFGASATNEKLFF. The CDR3 bases are TGCGCCAGCAGCTTCGGAGCTTCGGCAACTAATGAAAAACTGTTTTTT. The full variable domain, with the rest looked up from reference TRBV5-1 and TRBJ1-4, is KAGVTQTPRYLIKTRGQQVTLSCSPISGHRSVSWYQQTPGQGLQFLFEYFSETQRNKGNFPGRFSGRQFSNSRSEMNVSTLELGDSALYLCASSFGASATNEKLFFGSGTQLSVL.

The CDR3 loop is CASSLEGQPQHF. The CDR3 bases are TGTGCCAGCAGTTTAGAGGGTCAGCCCCAGCATTTT. The genes are TRBV27 and TRBJ1-5; D remains ambiguous. CDR1 is MNHEY, CDR2 SMNVEV, per germline (reference sequence). The ends were cut back, 2 bases at V and 6 bases at J, with 5 bases in the middle. The CDR3 is made up of 12 amino acids.

About this clone itself: This same CDR3 is encoded by further DNA sequences in the sample. V gene TRBV12-3 or TRBV12-4 combines with J gene TRBJ1-1, with D hard to call. CDR3 length: 11 residues. V was clipped by 2 bases and J by 8 bases, with 6 bases between them. Written as DNA, the CDR3 is TGTGCCAGCAGTTTACGGGGAGAAGCTTTCTTT. This sequence encodes CASSLRGEAFF.

The DNA of the CDR3 is TGTGCCAGCAGCTTGGAGGACAGGGGCTATGGCTACACCTTC. Protein sequence: CASSLEDRGYGYTF. This sequence joins TRBV5-5 and TRBJ1-2, with 9 bases matching TRBD1. The length of the CDR3 is 14 residues. The V and J ends lost 0 bases and 4 bases, in that order; junction bases with no gene match: 1. Germline lookup yields CDR1 SGHKS and CDR2 YYEKEE (reference sequence).

The rearrangement links TRBV3-1 (or the pseudogene TRBV3-2) to TRBJ2-7, with TRBD1 matching 9 bases. The CDR3 is made up of 15 amino acids. Unmatched junction bases numbered 12, after V lost 7 bases and J lost 5 bases. Germline CDR1 is LGHDT and CDR2 is YNNKEL (reference sequence). The CDR3 DNA sequence: TGTGCCAGCATCGCAGGGGGGGGGACAGGGAACGAGCAGTACTTC. Its translation is CASIAGGGTGNEQYF.

In DNA, the CDR3 is TGTGCCAGCAGTTTTGGTCTGGGGCTCGGCACTGAAGCTTTCTTT. Its translation is CASSFGLGLGTEAFF. The chain links TRBV28 to TRBJ1-1; D may be TRBD1 (5 bases). CDR3 length: 15 residues. Trimming took off 3 bases at V and 4 bases at J, with 15 bases between the two ends. Germline V CDR1 and CDR2: MDHEN, SYDVKM.

This chain links TRBV12-5 with TRBJ1-1; no reliable D call. Germline CDR1 and CDR2: LGHNT and FRNRAP. Trimming shortened V by 3 bases and J by 2 bases, and 7 bases separated the two germline ends. The CDR3 length is 13 residues. The CDR3 loop is CASGFNINTEAFF. In nucleotides, the CDR3 is TGTGCTAGTGGTTTCAATATTAACACTGAAGCTTTCTTT.

The chain uses TRBV9 and TRBJ2-1; D is uncertain. Between the trimmed V and J ends, which lost 0 bases and 5 bases, there was a span of 9 bases. This CDR3 contains 14 residues. Per germline, CDR1 SGDLS and CDR2 YYNGEE. Written as DNA, the CDR3 is TGTGCCAGCAGCGTAGGGGTGGGCCACAATGAGCAGTTCTTC. It specifies CASSVGVGHNEQFF. Together with reference TRBV9 and TRBJ2-1, the CDR3 gives the full variable domain: DSGVTQTPKHLITATGQRVTLRCSPRSGDLSVYWYQQSLDQGLQFLIQYYNGEERAKGNILERFSAQQFPDLHSELNLSSLELGDSALYFCASSVGVGHNEQFFGPGTRLTVL.

The V call is TRBV13, the J call TRBJ2-7; the D is unclear. The V end lost 2 bases, the J end lost 1 base, and 24 bases lay between the germline ends. Germline CDR1 PRHDT, CDR2 FYEKMQ (reference sequence). CDR3 length equals 19 residues. The CDR3 DNA is TGTGCCAGCAGCTTAAGTTTGTTCGGTGGGAACCCGGAGTCCTACGAGCAGTACTTC. Encoded protein: CASSLSLFGGNPESYEQYF. The full variable domain, completed using reference TRBV13 and TRBJ2-7, is AAGVIQSPRHLIKEKRETATLKCYPIPRHDTVYWYQQGPGQDPQFLISFYEKMQSDKGSIPDRFSAQQFSDYHSELNMSSLELGDSALYFCASSLSLFGGNPESYEQYFGPGTRLTVT.